At least ten counts were recorded for the clone carrying this T cell receptor (beta chain). Its antigen is undetermined. Investigators prepared the TCR beta libraries by applying iRepertoire HTBI primers and Arm-PCR of CDR3 regions. Authors' analysis steps: About 62 TRBV and 14 TRBJ segments were identified across samples. TCRdb redid the calling of the multiplex PCR reads with MiXCR, one entry per CDR3 protein. TCRdb's processing, not the authors' own work, is the source of the V and J calls. Counted here are around 500,000 distinct CDR3 sequences, about 12% occurring once; the ten biggest clones make up about 8.3%. Stated time point: newly diagnosed GD, antithyroid drugs for less than 3 months. From RNA extracted from PBMCs, the TCR library was made. This record comes from a study of regulatory T cells in long-lasting Graves disease. Notes on the study in general: Repertoires from persistent disease leaned toward TRBV28, TRBJ1-2 and TRBJ2-5.

The V gene lost 8 bases and the J gene lost 0 bases, with 11 bases spanning the gap. There are 13 residues in the CDR3. Germline V CDR1 and CDR2: SGHAT, FQNNGV. These data also formed part of another study, on T cells in Graves' hyperthyroidism and ophthalmopathy. That study reports: Most thyroid clonotypes with frequency above 0.001 were detected in blood.

The origin of this receptor is a woman in her twenties or thirties with Graves disease. The sequencing here drew on peripheral blood mononuclear cells (PBMCs), taken at new diagnosis, from a patient treated with antithyroid drugs. V usage is TRBV11-2 and J usage is TRBJ2-7, with a tentative D call TRBD2 (6 bases). The CDR3 DNA is TGTGCCAGCCTATACGGGGGCTCCTACGAGCAGTACTTC. Encoded protein: CASLYGGSYEQYF.